What follows are 9 T cell receptor beta chains derived from one specimen sequenced in a study of metastatic and nonmetastatic thyroid tumors. TCRdb redid the clone calls on the PCR reads using MiXCR. The sample gives roughly 98,000 clones, 15% of which show up once; 3.6% is in the top ten. Patients were all untreated before their thyroid surgery. Sequenced input: blood. All receptors come from a female donor with papillary thyroid cancer or a benign thyroid nodule (not recorded which). Some clones in this sample may be carry-over from other donors' samples.

Comment on this clone: A much larger clone lies a single base off, so this may be a read error. Other nucleotide sequences in the sample specify the same CDR3. The gene calls are TRBV5-1 and TRBJ1-1, with D unresolved. Germline loops: CDR1 SGHRS, CDR2 YFSETQ. CDR3 length: 13 residues. The CDR3 DNA reads TGCGCTAGCAGCTTTGGGGAAAACACTGAAGCTTTCTTT. The encoded protein is CASSFGENTEAFF.

This clone was found once. A much more abundant neighbour one base away suggests this may be a read error. The V call is TRBV5-5, the J call TRBJ1-1; D possibly corresponds to TRBD1 (6 bases). With 1 base removed from V and 1 base from J, the gap between germline ends came to 14 bases. Germline CDR1 reads SGHKS; CDR2 reads YYEKEE (reference sequence). The CDR3 is made up of 16 amino acids. In DNA form, the CDR3 reads TGTGCCAGCAGCTTGTCCCCGGGGGCGCGGAACACTGAAGCTTTCTTT. It encodes CASSLSPGARNTEAFF.

This clone was recorded many times. V and J are TRBV20-1 and TRBJ2-2; D is ambiguous. With 6 bases removed from V and 5 bases from J, the gap between germline ends came to 19 bases. CDR1 and CDR2 (germline): DFQATT, SNEGSKA (reference sequence). CDR3 length equals 15 residues. This CDR3 reads CSANQPGRRTGELFF. DNA of the CDR3: TGCAGTGCAAATCAACCGGGTCGTAGGACCGGGGAGCTGTTTTTT.

This clone was observed at least ten times. The chain links TRBV7-2 to TRBJ2-4; TRBD1 matches at 9 bases. There are 15 residues in the CDR3. Germline loops: CDR1 SGHTA, CDR2 FQGNSA. Trimming at V came to 5 bases and at J to 6 bases, leaving 8 bases not matched to a gene. DNA for the CDR3: TGTGCCAGCAGCAGGGAGGGACAGGGCTCAAACATTCAGTACTTC. It translates to CASSREGQGSNIQYF.

This clone was detected many times. The gene calls are TRBV19 and TRBJ2-1; D remains ambiguous. The V gene lost 3 bases and the J gene lost 7 bases, with 7 bases spanning the gap. The CDR3 totals 12 residues. Germline V gene data show CDR1 as LNHDA and CDR2 as SQIVND (reference sequence). The CDR3 is CASSIFPNEQFF. The DNA of the CDR3 is TGTGCCAGTAGTATCTTCCCGAATGAGCAGTTCTTC.

This clone was seen ten or more times. This chain connects TRBV10-2 to TRBJ1-6; 7 nucleotides align to TRBD1. V lost 0 bases to trimming and J lost 15 bases; unmatched junction nucleotides: 11. This CDR3 has 15 residues. Per germline, CDR1 WSHSY and CDR2 SAAADI. The CDR3 reads CASSESGRGLQRLHF. CDR3 sequence (DNA): TGCGCCAGCAGTGAGTCGGGGAGGGGGCTCCAGCGCCTCCACTTT.

This clone was found many times. The gene calls are TRBV19 and TRBJ2-3, with D tentatively TRBD1 or TRBD2 (6 bases each). The germline V gene encodes CDR1 LNHDA and CDR2 SQIVND (reference sequence). V lost 6 bases to trimming and J lost 2 bases, with 9 bases between them. The CDR3 consists of 13 residues. The CDR3, as DNA: TGTGCCAGTAGCGGGGGCTTCACAGATACGCAGTATTTT. It yields the protein CASSGGFTDTQYF.

This clone was recorded at least ten times. The chain couples TRBV5-1 to TRBJ2-3, with TRBD1 matching over 7 bases. This CDR3 comprises 15 residues. V trimming: 6 bases; J trimming: 2 bases; junction bases outside the gene matches: 9. Germline V CDR1 and CDR2: SGHRS, YFSETQ. This CDR3 reads CASTVSQGYTDTQYF. CDR3 sequence (DNA): TGCGCCAGCACAGTATCACAGGGGTACACAGATACGCAGTATTTT.

This clone was counted between two and nine times. At one boundary the junction diverges from the germline segment, which might be a read error. The CDR3 sequence: CASSYAVTEFNQLQHF. The CDR3, as DNA: TGTGCCAGCAGTTACGCCGTGACAGAATTCAATCAGCTCCAGCATTTT. This chain uses TRBV6-2 or TRBV6-3 with TRBJ1-5; possible D gene TRBD1, 5 bases. Germline loops: CDR1 MNHEY, CDR2 SVGEGT. The CDR3 runs 16 residues.